Presented here are 12 T cell receptor beta chains from one specimen sequenced in a study of blood T cell repertoires in COVID-19. Sequencing used immunoSEQ multiplex PCR; TCRdb keeps in-frame clones, though not all of them. The profile shows 140,000 to 150,000 clones, about nine tenths of them singletons. Sequencing was done on a sample of peripheral blood. These receptors came from a human donor in a cohort sampled during active COVID-19.

The chain couples TRBV6-1 to TRBJ1-2; D may be TRBD1 (5 bases). Trimming left V 1 base short and J 2 bases short, with 14 bases between. The length of the CDR3 is 16 residues. Germline CDR1 and CDR2: MNHNS and SASEGT. CDR3 loop: CASSEGPDRPNYGYTF. Written as DNA, the CDR3 is TGTGCCAGCAGTGAAGGCCCCGACAGACCCAACTATGGCTACACCTTC.

This clone was counted once. This chain uses TRBV2 with TRBJ1-2, with TRBD1 identical over 7 bases. Per germline, CDR1 SNHLY and CDR2 FYNNEI. Germline trimming cut 0 bases from V and 8 bases from J; bases unmatched to any gene: 9. The CDR3 covers 15 residues. CDR3 in amino acids: CASSEAVGGAWGYTF. CDR3 DNA: TGTGCCAGCAGTGAAGCTGTAGGGGGCGCGTGGGGCTACACCTTC.

J is TRBJ1-1 and V is TRBV7-9; D is possibly TRBD1 (5 bases). Trimming shortened V by 5 bases and J by 1 base, and 8 bases separated the two germline ends. The CDR3 runs to 13 residues. Germline lookup yields CDR1 SEHNR and CDR2 FQNEAQ (reference sequence). The CDR3 here is CASSRDWNTEAFF. The DNA for the CDR3 is TGTGCCAGCAGCCGGGACTGGAACACTGAAGCTTTCTTT.

The rearrangement joins TRBV5-1 to TRBJ2-1; 9 bases agree with TRBD1. Germline V lookup: CDR1 SGHRS, CDR2 YFSETQ. V gave up 4 bases and J gave up 5 bases; unmatched junction bases: 7. The CDR3 is 15 amino acids. The CDR3 DNA is TGCGCCAGCAGCGGCCGGGACAGGGAGAACAATGAGCAGTTCTTC. It codes for CASSGRDRENNEQFF.

The CDR3 protein is CASSSDRGRNGYTF. The CDR3 nucleotides are TGTGCCAGCAGCTCCGACAGGGGGAGGAATGGCTACACCTTC. The chain recombines TRBV7-9 with TRBJ1-2, with TRBD1 matching over 9 bases. CDR1 is SEHNR, CDR2 FQNEAQ, per germline (reference sequence). The CDR3 totals 14 residues. Trimming removed 4 bases from V and 6 bases from J; junction bases left unmatched: 6.

This chain links TRBV6-4 with TRBJ2-1; TRBD2 matches at 10 bases. Germline V gives CDR1 MRHNA, CDR2 SNTAGT. This CDR3 has 15 residues. Trimming removed 4 bases from V and 0 bases from J; junction bases left unmatched: 0. The CDR3 bases are TGTGCCAGCAGTGCTAGCGGGGGCTCCTACAATGAGCAGTTCTTC. Its protein product is CASSASGGSYNEQFF.

This chain links TRBV5-1 with TRBJ2-7, with 11 bases lining up with TRBD2. The V gene's germline CDR1 is SGHRS and CDR2 YFSETQ. The CDR3 totals 15 residues. V was clipped by 2 bases and J by 3 bases; unmatched bases: 4. For the CDR3, the DNA is TGCGCCAGCAGCTTTCGGACTAGCGGGCTCTACGAGCAGTACTTC. Translated: CASSFRTSGLYEQYF. Full variable domain (remainder filled in from reference TRBV5-1 and TRBJ2-7): KAGVTQTPRYLIKTRGQQVTLSCSPISGHRSVSWYQQTPGQGLQFLFEYFSETQRNKGNFPGRFSGRQFSNSRSEMNVSTLELGDSALYLCASSFRTSGLYEQYFGPGTRLTVT.

The V and J genes are TRBV7-9 and TRBJ1-2; D possibly corresponds to TRBD1 (6 bases). This CDR3 has 15 residues. CDR1 is SEHNR and CDR2 is FQNEAQ in the germline V gene (reference sequence). Trimming pared 7 bases from V and 4 bases from J, leaving 19 bases between. The CDR3, as DNA: TGTGCCAGCACTTCTCGGCAGGGGATGGCCTATGGCTACACCTTC. Its protein is CASTSRQGMAYGYTF.

This rearrangement joins TRBV5-1 to TRBJ1-1; TRBD1 might be the D (6 bases). V dropped 5 bases and J dropped 1 base, with 12 bases sitting between them. CDR3 size: 14 residues. Germline V gene data show CDR1 as SGHRS and CDR2 as YFSETQ. CDR3 region: CASRPTGWNTEAFF. The CDR3 DNA reads TGCGCCAGCAGACCGACAGGTTGGAACACTGAAGCTTTCTTT.

The V and J genes are TRBV20-1 and TRBJ2-1, with D tentatively TRBD2 (6 bases). V was trimmed by 3 bases and J by 2 bases, leaving 8 bases between them. CDR3 length: 13 residues. Per germline, CDR1 DFQATT and CDR2 SNEGSKA (reference sequence). The CDR3 sequence is CSASRTTYNEQFF. CDR3 sequence (DNA): TGCAGTGCTAGTAGGACTACCTACAATGAGCAGTTCTTC.

The chain has TRBV9 and TRBJ1-2; weak D call: TRBD1 (6 bases). Germline-derived CDR1 and CDR2 are SGDLS and YYNGEE. The germline V and J ends were trimmed by 7 bases and 2 bases, with 9 bases remaining between them. The CDR3 spans 12 residues. The CDR3 DNA reads as TGTGCCAGCCAGGGGCAGAACTATGGCTACACCTTC. Protein product: CASQGQNYGYTF.

CDR3 region: CASSPGTGAQQPQHF. In DNA, the CDR3 is TGCGCCAGCAGCCCCGGGACAGGGGCCCAACAGCCCCAGCATTTT. V is TRBV5-1 and J is TRBJ1-5; 10 positions agree with TRBD1. Trimming cost V 4 bases and J 7 bases; bases outside gene matches: 8. This CDR3 comprises 15 residues. CDR1 and CDR2 from the germline V gene are SGHRS and YFSETQ.